What follows are 10 T cell receptor beta chains derived from one specimen sequenced in a study of CXCR3-negative and CXCR3-positive naive CD8 T cells. UMI-labeled 5' RACE TRB cDNA libraries were prepared from the cells. TCRdb reanalyzed the 5' RACE reads, giving one entry per CDR3 protein sequence and no DNA. The listing records around 90,000 distinct CDR3 sequences. The sequencing sample was made of naive CXCR3- CD8+ T cells from blood. Described subset: CD45RO-CCR7+CD27+CD95- naive CD8+ T cells lacking CXCR3 (TNR3-). The receptors shown here come from a human donor in good health. Some clones in this sample may be carry-over from other donors' samples.

V is TRBV7-9 and J is TRBJ2-2; with no DNA, the TCRdb D assignment of TRBD1 cannot be verified. CDR1 SEHNR and CDR2 FQNEAQ come from the germline V gene (reference sequence). This CDR3 has 13 amino acids. CDR3 region: CASSAPGSGELFF.

V usage is TRBV15 and J usage is TRBJ2-3. CDR1 is LNHNV, CDR2 YYDKDF, per germline (reference sequence). The CDR3 length is 16 residues. The CDR3: CATSRGDGDGTDTQYF.

V gene TRBV28 combines with J gene TRBJ2-5; TCRdb selects TRBD1, and the lack of DNA leaves this call unchecked. Per the germline V gene, CDR1 is MDHEN and CDR2 is SYDVKM. The CDR3 length is 17 residues. CDR3 sequence: CASSDPLPGPAGETQYF.

The V gene is TRBV13, the J gene TRBJ1-1; the D call from TCRdb, TRBD1, cannot be confirmed without DNA. The length of the CDR3 is 16 residues. Germline V gene sequence: CDR1 PRHDT, CDR2 FYEKMQ (reference sequence). The CDR3 sequence is CASSLSGWSMNTEAFF.

The J gene is TRBJ2-1, the V gene TRBV5-5; TCRdb's assignment of TRBD1 cannot be checked, as there is no DNA. Germline CDR1 reads SGHKS; CDR2 reads YYEKEE (reference sequence). The CDR3 is 14 amino acids. The CDR3 reads CASTPGTDYNEQFF.

The chain links TRBV12-3 or TRBV12-4 to TRBJ2-7; the D call from TCRdb, TRBD2, cannot be confirmed without DNA. The length of the CDR3 is 14 residues. This CDR3 is CASTLGEVGDEQYF.

The V gene is TRBV5-5, the J gene TRBJ2-3. The length of the CDR3 is 14 residues. Germline V gene data show CDR1 as SGHKS and CDR2 as YYEKEE (reference sequence). The CDR3 loop reads CASSLGTSTDTQYF.

This chain links TRBV12-3 or TRBV12-4 with TRBJ2-1; TCRdb indicates TRBD1, and absent DNA this call remains unverified. The CDR3 is made up of 19 amino acids. CDR3 in amino acids: CASRTGTGGEVRDYNEQFF.

This sequence joins TRBV4-3 and TRBJ1-4; lacking DNA, the TRBD1 call made by TCRdb goes unchecked. Germline CDR1 LGHNA, CDR2 YSLEER. CDR3 length: 15 amino acids. CDR3 region: CASSQGNREEEKLFF.

Considering frequency, this clonotype is medium-sized. The gene calls are TRBV6-5 and TRBJ2-1; TCRdb reports TRBD1, a call that lacks DNA to check it against. The CDR3 is 13 amino acids. Per the germline V gene, CDR1 is MNHEY and CDR2 is SVGAGI. CDR3 sequence: CASSYGQLNEQFF.